Listed below are T cell receptor beta chains from one sample, sequenced in a study of regulatory T cells in long-lasting Graves disease. Using its own MiXCR run on the multiplex PCR reads, TCRdb lists one record per CDR3 protein. The sample yields fewer than 350,000 distinct CDR3 sequences, 18% seen once. Here the sequenced sample was peripheral blood mononuclear cells (PBMCs), taken at new diagnosis, from a patient treated with antithyroid drugs. Receptor source: a female donor with Graves disease. Both conserved end residues are part of each CDR3. Fields, in order: D gene, J gene, V gene, clone size, CDR3 protein, CDR3 DNA. The D gene is left open where the match is weak. The size field is filled for only some rows; it gives once, few, many or a size class.

D gene: NA
J gene: TRBJ1-5
V gene: TRBV7-9
clone size: many
CDR3 protein: CASSLVWGQPQHF
CDR3 DNA: TGTGCCAGCAGCTTAGTATGGGGACAGCCCCAGCATTTT

D gene: TRBD2
J gene: TRBJ2-1
V gene: TRBV3-1
clone size: few
CDR3 protein: CASSLSAPLAGFSYNEQFF
CDR3 DNA: TGTGCCAGCAGCCTCTCGGCCCCCCTAGCGGGATTCAGCTACAATGAGCAGTTCTTC

D gene: TRBD1
J gene: TRBJ2-1
V gene: TRBV2
clone size: once
CDR3 protein: CASSLRQGADTSYSYNEQFF
CDR3 DNA: TGTGCCAGCAGTTTACGACAGGGGGCCGATACCTCCTATTCCTACAATGAGCAGTTCTTC

D gene: TRBD1
J gene: TRBJ1-6
V gene: TRBV20-1
clone size: many
CDR3 protein: CSARVDRVDSPLHF
CDR3 DNA: TGCAGTGCTAGAGTGGACAGGGTTGATTCACCCCTCCACTTT

D gene: TRBD2
J gene: TRBJ2-1
V gene: TRBV15
clone size: NA
CDR3 protein: CATSRDSPSGSSVYLSNEQFF
CDR3 DNA: TGTGCCACCAGCAGAGATTCCCCTAGCGGGAGTTCGGTTTACCTTTCCAATGAGCAGTTCTTC

D gene: NA
J gene: TRBJ2-1
V gene: TRBV7-9
clone size: NA
CDR3 protein: CVSSPIMYNEQFF
CDR3 DNA: TGTGTCAGCAGCCCGATAATGTACAATGAGCAGTTCTTC

D gene: NA
J gene: TRBJ2-3
V gene: TRBV7-2
clone size: many
CDR3 protein: CASSLALDTQYF
CDR3 DNA: TGTGCCAGCAGCTTAGCCCTAGATACGCAGTATTTT

D gene: NA
J gene: TRBJ1-1
V gene: TRBV19
clone size: NA
CDR3 protein: CAGSIGRMNTEAFF
CDR3 DNA: TGTGCCGGTAGTATAGGACGGATGAACACTGAAGCTTTCTTT

D gene: NA
J gene: TRBJ2-7
V gene: TRBV19
clone size: many
CDR3 protein: CASSTDRFGGEQYF
CDR3 DNA: TGTGCCAGTAGTACAGACAGGTTCGGAGGCGAGCAGTACTTC

D gene: NA
J gene: TRBJ2-1
V gene: TRBV20-1
clone size: many
CDR3 protein: CSARDSKGLSTRTYNEQFF
CDR3 DNA: TGCAGTGCTAGAGATTCTAAGGGCCTATCGACGCGGACCTACAATGAGCAGTTCTTC

D gene: TRBD2
J gene: TRBJ2-3
V gene: TRBV18
clone size: few
CDR3 protein: CASSPPRLAGFQTSTDTQYF
CDR3 DNA: TGTGCCAGCTCACCACCCCGACTAGCAGGGTTTCAGACAAGCACAGATACGCAGTATTTT

D gene: NA
J gene: TRBJ1-1
V gene: TRBV7-9
clone size: many
CDR3 protein: CASSPRKRGVLMDTEAFF
CDR3 DNA: TGTGCCAGCAGCCCCCGCAAAAGGGGAGTCCTCATGGACACTGAAGCTTTCTTT

D gene: NA
J gene: TRBJ1-3
V gene: TRBV7-9
clone size: few
CDR3 protein: CASSSGFSGNTIYF
CDR3 DNA: TGTGCCAGCAGCTCTGGCTTCTCTGGAAACACCATATATTTT

D gene: NA
J gene: TRBJ1-1
V gene: TRBV7-9
clone size: NA
CDR3 protein: CASSLALQMNTEAFF
CDR3 DNA: TGTGCCAGCAGCTTAGCTCTACAGATGAACACTGAAGCTTTCTTT

D gene: NA
J gene: TRBJ2-3
V gene: TRBV5-1
clone size: few
CDR3 protein: CASSLETGTLITTDTQYF
CDR3 DNA: TGCGCCAGCAGCTTGGAAACCGGGACACTTATAACCACAGATACGCAGTATTTT

D gene: NA
J gene: TRBJ2-2
V gene: TRBV3-1
clone size: many
CDR3 protein: CASSQGTGELFF
CDR3 DNA: TGTGCCAGCAGCCAAGGCACCGGGGAGCTGTTTTTT

D gene: NA
J gene: TRBJ2-7
V gene: TRBV20-1
clone size: many
CDR3 protein: CSAGRLVGTYEQYF
CDR3 DNA: TGCAGTGCTGGCCGTTTGGTAGGGACCTACGAGCAGTACTTC

D gene: NA
J gene: TRBJ2-5
V gene: TRBV28
clone size: NA
CDR3 protein: CASSLYRATQETQYF
CDR3 DNA: TGTGCCAGCAGTTTGTACAGGGCTACTCAAGAGACCCAGTACTTC

D gene: TRBD2
J gene: TRBJ2-1
V gene: TRBV20-1
clone size: NA
CDR3 protein: CSARDLRLADNNEQFF
CDR3 DNA: TGCAGTGCTAGAGATCTACGGCTAGCGGACAACAATGAGCAGTTCTTC

D gene: TRBD1
J gene: TRBJ2-7
V gene: TRBV12-3/TRBV12-4
clone size: many
CDR3 protein: CASRPTGGSYEQYF
CDR3 DNA: TGTGCCAGCAGGCCGACAGGGGGGTCCTACGAGCAGTACTTC

D gene: NA
J gene: TRBJ2-4
V gene: TRBV12-3/TRBV12-4
clone size: NA
CDR3 protein: CASSPQTGGLAKNIQYF
CDR3 DNA: TGTGCCAGCAGTCCTCAGACAGGCGGCCTAGCCAAAAACATTCAGTACTTC

D gene: NA
J gene: TRBJ2-7
V gene: TRBV5-1
clone size: NA
CDR3 protein: CASSLAQGEQYF
CDR3 DNA: TGCGCCAGCAGCTTGGCTCAAGGGGAGCAGTACTTC

D gene: NA
J gene: TRBJ2-1
V gene: TRBV20-1
clone size: few
CDR3 protein: CSAGISLDLDNEQFF
CDR3 DNA: TGCAGTGCTGGGATTAGCCTAGACCTAGACAATGAGCAGTTCTTC

D gene: TRBD2
J gene: TRBJ2-7
V gene: TRBV24-1
clone size: many
CDR3 protein: CATSASGRGYEQYF
CDR3 DNA: TGTGCCACCAGTGCTTCTGGGAGGGGCTACGAGCAGTACTTC

D gene: TRBD1
J gene: TRBJ1-1
V gene: TRBV2
clone size: many
CDR3 protein: CASSETDRDTEAFF
CDR3 DNA: TGTGCCAGCAGCGAGACCGACAGGGACACTGAAGCTTTCTTT

D gene: NA
J gene: TRBJ2-7
V gene: TRBV7-9
clone size: many
CDR3 protein: CASSPVHRNYEQYF
CDR3 DNA: TGTGCCAGCAGTCCGGTCCATCGAAACTACGAGCAGTACTTC

D gene: NA
J gene: TRBJ1-5
V gene: TRBV30
clone size: NA
CDR3 protein: CAWSVGLFQPQHF
CDR3 DNA: TGTGCCTGGAGTGTAGGATTATTTCAGCCCCAGCATTTT

D gene: TRBD2
J gene: TRBJ2-1
V gene: TRBV20-1
clone size: NA
CDR3 protein: CSAFRPGSGRAANEQFF
CDR3 DNA: TGCAGTGCTTTTAGGCCGGGAAGCGGGAGGGCCGCGAATGAGCAGTTCTTC

D gene: TRBD1
J gene: TRBJ1-1
V gene: TRBV6-1
clone size: few
CDR3 protein: CASSPTGEGTEAFF
CDR3 DNA: TGTGCCAGCAGCCCCACAGGGGAGGGCACTGAAGCTTTCTTT

D gene: NA
J gene: TRBJ1-4
V gene: TRBV12-5
clone size: many
CDR3 protein: CASGLLATNEKLFF
CDR3 DNA: TGTGCTAGTGGTTTGTTAGCAACTAATGAAAAACTGTTTTTT